The source of this T cell receptor beta chain is a study of shared clonotypes between healthy human individuals. General observations from the study: Non-shared clonotypes had lower generation probabilities than clonotypes shared by all four sorted-subset donors. Rarefaction analysis demonstrated incomplete sorted-subset sequencing notwithstanding large depth.

With regard to this clone: Its antigen is still unknown.

Genomic DNA (from each subset) was split evenly across several immunoSEQ plates. Replicate sorted-subset PCRs were loaded with 150 to 250 ng DNA, about 31,000 T cell genomes. TCRdb's copy holds only in-frame clones and misses some; the assay was immunoSEQ multiplex PCR. The repertoire holds 2 million to 2.5 million clones, about nine tenths seen once, with 0.37% in the top ten. This receptor was taken from a man aged 18 to 35 in good health. Some clones in this sample may be carry-over from other donors' samples. The specimen sequenced was naive CD4+ T cells from PBMCs. The subset denotes: CD45RA+ positively selected.

The CDR3 DNA reads as TGTGCCAGCAGCCAAGGTTTCTTCCAAGAGACCCAGTACTTC. Translation gives CASSQGFFQETQYF. V usage is TRBV14 and J usage is TRBJ2-5; D is ambiguous. This CDR3 region has 14 residues. Germline V CDR1 and CDR2: SGHDN, FVKESK. Trimming left V 1 base short and J 1 base short, with 7 bases between.